The 19 T cell receptor beta chains listed next were all sequenced from one sample in a study of T cell responses to AZD1222 COVID-19 vaccine. Libraries were prepared by immunoSEQ multiplex PCR; TCRdb keeps only in-frame clonotypes and omits some of them. The table records 100,000 or so clones, around nine tenths of them present only once. Sequences were derived from peripheral blood, sampled on day 0 of AZD1222 vaccination. Receptors originate from an adult in good health.

The chain's CDR3 is CASSPPIPSYEQYF. DNA of the CDR3: TGTGCCAGCAGCCCTCCGATCCCCTCCTACGAGCAGTACTTC. The V and J genes are TRBV7-2 and TRBJ2-7; D is uncertain. Germline lookup yields CDR1 SGHTA and CDR2 FQGNSA. The CDR3 is made up of 14 amino acids. V gave up 5 bases and J gave up 0 bases, with 11 bases separating them. The full variable domain, with the rest looked up from reference TRBV7-2 and TRBJ2-7, is GAGVSQSPSNKVTEKGKDVELRCDPISGHTALYWYRQSLGQGLEFLIYFQGNSAPDKSGLPSDRFSAERTGGSVSTLTIQRTQQEDSAVYLCASSPPIPSYEQYFGPGTRLTVT.

The chain carries TRBV11-2 and TRBJ1-5; 9 nucleotides line up with TRBD1. Germline V CDR1 and CDR2: SGHAT, FQNNGV. The CDR3 is 15 residues long. V trimming: 5 bases; J trimming: 7 bases; junction bases outside the gene matches: 9. The DNA of the CDR3 is TGTGCCAGCAGCCCCATACAGGGGGCGAAACAGCCCCAGCATTTT. Amino acid sequence: CASSPIQGAKQPQHF. Variable domain in full (rest from reference TRBV11-2 and TRBJ1-5): EAGVAQSPRYKIIEKRQSVAFWCNPISGHATLYWYQQILGQGPKLLIQFQNNGVVDDSQLPKDRFSAERLKGVDSTLKIQPAKLEDSAVYLCASSPIQGAKQPQHFGDGTRLSIL.

The chain has TRBV29-1 and TRBJ1-2; 9 positions match TRBD1. Germline V gene data show CDR1 as SQVTM and CDR2 as ANQGSEA. This CDR3 region has 12 residues. V shed 6 bases and J 8 bases; nucleotides not matched to a gene: 7. The CDR3 DNA follows: TGCAGCGTCGACAGGGGGATGGCAGGCTACACCTTC. Translated: CSVDRGMAGYTF.

The rearrangement joins TRBV6-5 to TRBJ2-2; D may be TRBD2 (5 bases). V shed 7 bases and J shed 2 bases, with 8 bases lying between them. CDR1 and CDR2 (germline): MNHEY, SVGAGI. This CDR3 is 13 amino acids long. CDR3 sequence reads: CASKRTNTGELFF. The CDR3, as DNA: TGTGCCAGCAAGAGGACTAACACCGGGGAGCTGTTTTTT.

This sequence joins TRBV27 and TRBJ2-7, with D perhaps matching TRBD1 (6 bases). From germline, CDR1 is MNHEY and CDR2 SMNVEV (reference sequence). This CDR3 has 15 residues. Trimming took 5 bases from V and 4 from J, leaving 18 bases between them. The CDR3 protein is CASSRSNRVDYEQYF. The CDR3 coding sequence is TGTGCCAGCAGTCGCTCAAACAGGGTGGATTACGAGCAGTACTTC.

V and J are TRBV12-2 and TRBJ1-3; TRBD1, as called in the table, went unchecked against the DNA. TRBV12-2 represents a pseudogene. This CDR3 region has 17 residues. CDR3 sequence (DNA): TGTGCAAGTCGCTCCTCCTTGACAGGGGATCTGGGACACACCATATATTTT. Amino acids: CASRSSLTGDLGHTIYF.

As to this clone: The sample contains more than one DNA sequence encoding this CDR3. The gene calls are TRBV6-2 or TRBV6-3 and TRBJ2-2; no reliable D call. Germline V gene sequence: CDR1 MNHEY, CDR2 SVGEGT. V lost 6 bases to trimming and J lost 2 bases, with 4 bases between them. The CDR3 is 12 residues long. As DNA, the CDR3 is TGTGCCAGCAGCACAAACACCGGGGAGCTGTTTTTT. Protein: CASSTNTGELFF.

The chain has TRBV4-2 and TRBJ1-4; 8 nucleotides match TRBD1. The CDR3 runs 14 residues. J lost 5 bases, V lost 5 bases, and 4 bases had no gene match. Germline values: CDR1 LGHNA, CDR2 YNFKEQ. CDR3 in amino acids: CASSTGQENEKLFF. The CDR3 DNA sequence: TGTGCCAGCAGCACGGGACAGGAGAATGAAAAACTGTTTTTT.

The chain recombines TRBV2 with TRBJ1-2, with D perhaps matching TRBD1 (5 bases). The germline V gene encodes CDR1 SNHLY and CDR2 FYNNEI. This CDR3 comprises 12 residues. The germline V and J ends were trimmed by 6 bases and 1 base, with 6 bases remaining between them. For the CDR3, the DNA is TGTGCCAGCAGAGACAGTAACTATGGCTACACCTTC. Protein sequence: CASRDSNYGYTF.

The gene calls are TRBV18 and TRBJ1-2; no firm D call. V was pared by 2 bases and J by 4 bases, with 5 bases between. The CDR3 consists of 12 residues. From germline, CDR1 is KGHSH and CDR2 LQKENI. This CDR3 reads CASSPGRYGYTF. For the CDR3, the DNA is TGTGCCAGCTCACCAGGGCGCTATGGCTACACCTTC.

This CDR3 is CASSLGERGQGPYGYTF. The CDR3 DNA is TGTGCCAGCAGCTTGGGGGAAAGGGGACAAGGCCCTTATGGCTACACCTTC. The rearrangement joins TRBV5-4 to TRBJ1-2, with D possibly matching TRBD1 (6 bases). Trimming removed 0 bases at V and 5 bases at J, with 20 bases between. CDR1 is SGHNT, CDR2 YYREEE, per germline (reference sequence). The CDR3 covers 17 residues.

Concerning this clone itself: The junction departs from germline at one end; a sequencing error may be responsible. V usage is TRBV5-1 and J usage is TRBJ2-5; the match to TRBD2 covers 7 bases. Germline CDR1 is SGHRS and CDR2 is YFSETQ. The CDR3 covers 15 residues. The CDR3 DNA follows: TGTGCCAGCAGCTTGGATGGGACTAAAGAGGAGACCCAGTACTTC. This sequence encodes CASSLDGTKEETQYF.

This sequence joins TRBV4-2 and TRBJ2-3; the D gene is possibly TRBD2 (6 bases). CDR3 length equals 15 residues. Germline assignment: CDR1 LGHNA and CDR2 YNFKEQ. Trimming pared 0 bases from V and 6 bases from J, leaving 13 bases between. This chain's CDR3 is CASSQDRAGRDTQYF. The DNA for the CDR3 is TGTGCCAGCAGCCAAGATCGGGCGGGGAGGGATACGCAGTATTTT.

This chain joins TRBV5-1 and TRBJ1-2; D unresolved. The CDR3 spans 15 residues. V lost 1 base and J lost 5, with 15 bases in between. CDR1 SGHRS and CDR2 YFSETQ come from the germline V gene. Written as DNA, the CDR3 is TGCGCCAGCAGCTTGAACCCCATCGTATTATATGGCTACACCTTC. Encoded protein: CASSLNPIVLYGYTF. The full variable domain, completed using reference TRBV5-1 and TRBJ1-2, is KAGVTQTPRYLIKTRGQQVTLSCSPISGHRSVSWYQQTPGQGLQFLFEYFSETQRNKGNFPGRFSGRQFSNSRSEMNVSTLELGDSALYLCASSLNPIVLYGYTFGSGTRLTVV.

The rearrangement links TRBV7-3 to TRBJ2-7; unclear D gene. V gave up 2 bases and J gave up 3 bases, with 8 bases separating them. The CDR3 length is 13 residues. The germline CDR1 and CDR2 sequences are SGHTA and FQGTGA. CDR3 amino acids: CASSLFPIYEQYV. The CDR3 nucleotides read TGTGCCAGCAGCTTATTCCCTATCTACGAGCAGTACGTC.

CDR3 amino acids: CAIQGQGLSGELFF. The CDR3 region has the DNA TGTGCCATCCAGGGACAGGGGCTTTCCGGGGAGCTGTTTTTT. The chain couples TRBV10-3 to TRBJ2-2; 10 bases line up with TRBD1. V lost 8 bases to trimming and J lost 6 bases; unmatched junction nucleotides: 6. This CDR3 region has 14 residues. Germline values: CDR1 ENHRY, CDR2 SYGVKD.

The chain joins TRBV11-3 to TRBJ1-6; 8 bases map to TRBD1. Germline lookup yields CDR1 SGHNT and CDR2 YENEEA. With 6 bases clipped from V and 8 bases from J, the junction kept 3 bases outside the gene matches. CDR3 length: 13 amino acids. CDR3 sequence reads: CASRDRADSPLHF. In DNA, the CDR3 is TGTGCCAGCAGGGACAGGGCGGATTCACCCCTCCACTTT.

This chain uses TRBV21-1 with TRBJ2-7; TRBD1, the table's D call, lacks a check against the DNA. TRBV21-1 is a recognized pseudogene. This CDR3 comprises 14 residues. CDR3 residues: CASPPDGADYEQYV. The CDR3 DNA is TGTGCCAGCCCACCCGATGGGGCGGACTACGAGCAGTACGTC.

The V gene is TRBV13, the J gene TRBJ2-1, with 11 bases matching TRBD2. This CDR3 contains 16 residues. V shed 1 base and J 9 bases; nucleotides not matched to a gene: 8. The germline V gene encodes CDR1 PRHDT and CDR2 FYEKMQ (reference sequence). The CDR3: CASSLVLAGDGGEQFF. CDR3 coding DNA: TGTGCCAGCAGCTTAGTACTAGCGGGAGACGGTGGTGAGCAGTTCTTC.